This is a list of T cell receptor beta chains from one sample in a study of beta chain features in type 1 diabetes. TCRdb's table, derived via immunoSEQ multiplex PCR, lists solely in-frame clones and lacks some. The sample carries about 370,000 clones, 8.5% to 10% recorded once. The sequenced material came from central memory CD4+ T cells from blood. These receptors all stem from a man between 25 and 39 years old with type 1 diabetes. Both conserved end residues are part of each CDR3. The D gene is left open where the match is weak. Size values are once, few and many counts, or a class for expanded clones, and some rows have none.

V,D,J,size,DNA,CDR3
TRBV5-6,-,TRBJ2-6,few,TGTGCCAGCAACCAGAACTCGTACTCTGGGGCCAACGTCCTGACTTTC,CASNQNSYSGANVLTF
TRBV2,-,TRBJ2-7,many,TGTGCCAGCCTCGAGGTAATAGCGGCATTTGGGGAGCAGTACTTC,CASLEVIAAFGEQYF
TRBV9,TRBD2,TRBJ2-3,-,TGTGCCAGCAGCGTTCGACTAGCGGGAGGGCTGCGGGATACGCAGTATTTT,CASSVRLAGGLRDTQYF
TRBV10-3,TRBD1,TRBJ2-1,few,TGTGCCATCAGTGGTCAGGGGGATGAGCAGTTCTTC,CAISGQGDEQFF
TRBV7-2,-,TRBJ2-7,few,TGCGCCAGCAGCCAAGACTTAGAGTTCGAGCAGTACTTC,CASSQDLEFEQYF
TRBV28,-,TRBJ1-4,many,TGTGCCACCTACCCCAAAGGAGGGGAGAGAAAACTGTTTTTT,CATYPKGGERKLFF
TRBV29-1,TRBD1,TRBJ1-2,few,TGCAGCTATGAAACCGGGACAGCGAGCAACTATGGCTACACCTTC,CSYETGTASNYGYTF
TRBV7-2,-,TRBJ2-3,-,TGTGCCAGCAGCTTAAACCCGGGGCAGGGGTCAGATACGCAGTATTTT,CASSLNPGQGSDTQYF
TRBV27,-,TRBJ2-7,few,TGTGCCAGTCGGGACGGTCCCTACGAGCAGTACTTC,CASRDGPYEQYF
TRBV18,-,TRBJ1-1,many,TGTGCCAGCTCACCCAACCAAGAAGGTGAAGCTTTCTTT,CASSPNQEGEAFF
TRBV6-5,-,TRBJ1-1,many,TGTGCCAGCAGTTACTCTGGGGTTCTAGGCACTGAAGCTTTCTTT,CASSYSGVLGTEAFF
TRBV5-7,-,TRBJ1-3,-,TGTGCCAGCCAGATGAGGGGCCACTCTGGAAACACCATATATTTT,CASQMRGHSGNTIYF
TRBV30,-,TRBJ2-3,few,TGTGCCTGGAGACTGAAAGCGGATACGCAGTATTTT,CAWRLKADTQYF
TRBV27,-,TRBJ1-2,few,TGTGCCAGCAGTTCCCTCCAGGCCACTTCGGCCTATGGCTACACCTTC,CASSSLQATSAYGYTF
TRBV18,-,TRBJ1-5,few,TGTGCCAGCTCCCCGGGGGAGGATCAGCCCCAGCATTTT,CASSPGEDQPQHF
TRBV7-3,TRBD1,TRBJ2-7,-,TGTGCCAGCAGACCGGACAGGAGAACCTACGAGCAGTACTTC,CASRPDRRTYEQYF
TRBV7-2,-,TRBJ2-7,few,TGTGCCAGCAGCTTGACAGGTTACGAGCAGTACTTC,CASSLTGYEQYF
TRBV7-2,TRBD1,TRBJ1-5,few,TGTGCCAGCAGCGCAACAGGGGAACCCCAGCATTTT,CASSATGEPQHF
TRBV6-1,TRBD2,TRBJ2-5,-,TGTGCCAGCAGTGTGACTAGCGGGAACTCAGAGACCCAGTACTTC,CASSVTSGNSETQYF
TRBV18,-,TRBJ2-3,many,TGTGCCAGCTCACCGCGGCAGAGCGCCACAGATACGCAGTATTTT,CASSPRQSATDTQYF
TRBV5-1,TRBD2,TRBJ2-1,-,TGCGCCAGCAGCTTGGGCGGGAGAGGGAACAATGAGCAGTTCTTC,CASSLGGRGNNEQFF